The entry that follows covers one TCR beta chain sequence. Its antigen is not identified. Possible read error: a much larger clone is one base away. The data derive from a study of regulatory T cells in long-lasting Graves disease. As for the study in general: Antithyroid drug intake by newly diagnosed Graves' patients had lasted under 3 months. Findings and limits, study-wide: A limited number of samples was an acknowledged limitation. Favoring TRBV28, TRBJ1-2 and TRBJ2-5 was a feature seen in persistent disease.

For TCR beta, libraries came from iRepertoire HTBI primers and Arm-PCR of CDR3 regions. MiXCR, run by TCRdb on the multiplex PCR reads, gives a single entry per CDR3 protein. The sample shows hundreds of thousands of distinct CDR3 sequences, roughly 12% of them seen only once. Time point given: newly diagnosed GD, antithyroid drugs for less than 3 months. The TCR library was prepared using RNA isolated from PBMCs. The collection involved drawing nine milliliters of peripheral blood into EDTA tubes. Losses at the gene ends were 1 base for V and 5 bases for J; bases not matched to a gene: 13. The CDR3 has 17 residues. Germline V gene lookup returns CDR1 SEHNR and CDR2 FQNEAQ (reference sequence). These data were also reused for a study on T cells in Graves' hyperthyroidism and ophthalmopathy.

This chain joins TRBV7-9 and TRBJ2-5; the match to TRBD2 covers 7 bases. The sequencing used peripheral blood mononuclear cells (PBMCs), collected at new diagnosis, from a patient treated with antithyroid drugs. The receptor's source is a man aged 25 to 45 with Graves disease. The CDR3 here is CASSLGPNGRLVETQYF. In DNA, the CDR3 is TGTGCCAGCAGCTTAGGTCCTAACGGGAGGCTCGTGGAGACCCAGTACTTC.